These T cell receptor beta chains were read from a single sample in a study of cytomegalovirus exposure and HLA in healthy donors. Profiling relied on immunoSEQ multiplex PCR, and the TCRdb table lists in-frame clones only, not all of them. This sample yields tens of thousands of clones, of which approximately 94% are seen a single time; 3.6% belongs to the top ten. The sample was PBMCs. The receptor source for this set is a young woman in good health and CMV-seronegative. CDR3s include the opening cysteine and the closing phenylalanine or tryptophan. The D gene is left open where the match is weak. Rows give clone size only sometimes, using once, few, many, or a class for an expanded clone.

j_call	clone_size	v_call	d_call	cdr3_length	cdr3_aa	cdr3_nt
TRBJ1-6	NA	TRBV28	NA	15	CASSLWAGDNSPLHF	TGTGCCAGCAGTTTATGGGCAGGGGATAATTCACCCCTCCACTTT
TRBJ2-1	NA	TRBV6-5	TRBD2	15	CASSYSSGSGNEQFF	TGTGCCAGCAGTTACTCCAGCGGGAGTGGTAATGAGCAGTTCTTC
TRBJ1-1	NA	TRBV6-5	NA	15	CASSRGQTLNTEAFF	TGTGCCAGCAGCCGCGGACAGACCTTGAACACTGAAGCTTTCTTT
TRBJ1-1	NA	TRBV30	TRBD1	13	CAWTRTGNTEAFF	TGTGCCTGGACCCGGACAGGGAACACTGAAGCTTTCTTT
TRBJ1-1	NA	TRBV25-1	NA	17	CASSDGGGGLLKAEAFF	TGTGCCAGCAGTGACGGAGGAGGTGGGTTGCTAAAGGCTGAAGCTTTCTTT
TRBJ2-1	once	TRBV7-7	NA	13	CASSRGRYNEQFF	TGTGCCAGCAGCCGAGGAAGGTACAATGAGCAGTTCTTC
TRBJ1-2	NA	TRBV28	NA	13	CASSRDKNYGYTF	TGTGCCAGCAGTCGGGACAAGAACTATGGCTACACCTTC
TRBJ2-1	NA	TRBV6-5	TRBD2	15	CASTPGLGPSNKQFF	TGTGCCAGCACCCCAGGACTAGGCCCCTCCAATAAGCAGTTCTTC
TRBJ1-1	NA	TRBV19	TRBD1	17	CASSMLMGQGAPAEAFF	TGTGCCAGTAGTATGCTCATGGGACAGGGGGCGCCGGCTGAAGCTTTCTTT
TRBJ2-5	NA	TRBV30	NA	15	CAWSVRTVRQETQYF	TGTGCCTGGAGTGTTAGGACAGTCAGACAAGAGACCCAGTACTTC
TRBJ2-7	NA	TRBV6-1	NA	13	CASSLAPIYEQYF	TGTGCCAGCAGTTTGGCACCAATCTACGAGCAGTACTTC
TRBJ2-7	NA	TRBV7-9	NA	13	CASSLSGLGEQYF	TGTGCCAGCAGCTTAAGCGGCCTGGGCGAGCAGTACTTC
TRBJ2-5	NA	TRBV6-1	NA	12	CSSGPLEETQYF	TGCAGCAGTGGTCCCCTAGAAGAGACCCAGTACTTC
TRBJ1-1	NA	TRBV5-1	NA	15	CASSLEGFLNTEAFF	TGCGCCAGCAGCTTGGAGGGGTTTCTGAACACTGAAGCTTTCTTT
TRBJ2-1	NA	TRBV7-9	TRBD1	16	CASSILRDRGYNEQFF	TGTGCCAGCAGCATATTAAGGGACAGGGGCTACAATGAGCAGTTCTTC
TRBJ1-4	NA	TRBV5-1	TRBD1	17	CASSNGQGTTTNEKLFF	TGCGCCAGCAGCAACGGACAGGGGACAACAACTAATGAAAAACTGTTTTTT
TRBJ1-4	NA	TRBV19	NA	16	CASSIGAGATNEKLFF	TGTGCCAGTAGTATAGGCGCAGGTGCAACTAATGAAAAACTGTTTTTT
TRBJ1-2	once	TRBV14	TRBD1	15	CASSQADRTSYGYTF	TGTGCCAGCAGCCAAGCGGACAGGACATCCTATGGCTACACCTTC
TRBJ1-2	NA	TRBV19	TRBD1	13	CASRNRGSYGYTF	TGTGCCAGTAGGAACAGGGGTTCCTATGGCTACACCTTC
TRBJ1-1	NA	TRBV5-1	TRBD1	14	CASSLAVGTAEAFF	TGCGCCAGCAGCTTGGCAGTCGGGACAGCTGAAGCTTTCTTT
TRBJ2-4	NA	TRBV29-1	NA	13	CSVEGSHLNIQYF	TGCAGCGTTGAAGGTTCCCACTTAAACATTCAGTACTTC
TRBJ1-2	NA	TRBV28	TRBD1	15	CASSRQVRTGYGYTF	TGTGCCAGCAGCCGTCAAGTCCGGACAGGCTATGGCTACACCTTC
TRBJ2-7	NA	TRBV6-5	TRBD1	15	CASSSTGTGDYEQYF	TGTGCCAGCAGTAGTACCGGGACAGGGGATTACGAGCAGTACTTC
TRBJ2-1	NA	TRBV5-1	TRBD1	11	CASSSGQALIF	TGCGCCAGCAGCTCGGGACAGGCTTTGATCTTC
TRBJ2-5	NA	TRBV6-6	NA	12	CASTEGKETQYF	TGTGCCAGTACTGAGGGAAAGGAGACCCAGTACTTC
TRBJ2-2	NA	TRBV9	TRBD2	17	CASSGLGTTVNTGELFF	TGTGCCAGCAGCGGACTGGGGACTACCGTGAACACCGGGGAGCTGTTTTTT
TRBJ1-2	NA	TRBV5-4	NA	13	CASAFPSTPGYTF	TGTGCCAGCGCCTTTCCTAGTACTCCTGGCTACACCTTC
TRBJ2-1	NA	TRBV5-1	TRBD1	19	CASSLAGRGRMLSYNEQFF	TGCGCCAGCAGCTTGGCCGGCAGGGGGCGAATGCTCTCCTACAATGAGCAGTTCTTC
TRBJ2-7	NA	TRBV19	TRBD2	16	CASRPTGLAGGAEQYF	TGTGCCAGTAGGCCTACGGGACTAGCGGGAGGGGCCGAGCAGTACTTC